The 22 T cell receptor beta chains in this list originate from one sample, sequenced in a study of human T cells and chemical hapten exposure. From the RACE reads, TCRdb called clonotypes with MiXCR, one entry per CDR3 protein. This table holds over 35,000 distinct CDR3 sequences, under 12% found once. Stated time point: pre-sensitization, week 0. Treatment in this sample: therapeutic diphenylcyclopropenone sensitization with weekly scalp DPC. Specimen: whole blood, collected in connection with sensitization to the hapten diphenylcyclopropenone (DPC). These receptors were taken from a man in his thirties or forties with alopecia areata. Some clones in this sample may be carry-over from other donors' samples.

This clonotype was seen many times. The CDR3, as DNA: TGTGCCAGCAGTTACACGAGGGACAGCTACGAGCAGTACTTC. This gives the protein CASSYTRDSYEQYF. V is TRBV6-5 and J is TRBJ2-7; 7 bases are a match to TRBD1. Trimming cost V 2 bases and J 3 bases; bases outside gene matches: 4. The germline CDR1 and CDR2 sequences are MNHEY and SVGAGI. The CDR3 runs 14 residues.

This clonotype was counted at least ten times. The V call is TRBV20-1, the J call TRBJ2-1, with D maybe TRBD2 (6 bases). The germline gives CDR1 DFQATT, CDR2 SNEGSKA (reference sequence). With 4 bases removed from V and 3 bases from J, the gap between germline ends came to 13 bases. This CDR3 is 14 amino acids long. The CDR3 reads CSANRLGNYNEQFF. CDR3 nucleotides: TGCAGTGCTAATAGACTAGGAAACTACAATGAGCAGTTCTTC.

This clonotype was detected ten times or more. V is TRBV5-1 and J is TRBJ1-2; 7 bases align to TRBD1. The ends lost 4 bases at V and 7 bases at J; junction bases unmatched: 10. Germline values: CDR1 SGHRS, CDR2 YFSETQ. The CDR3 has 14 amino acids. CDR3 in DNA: TGCGCCAGCAGCATAAACAGGGGACAAACTGGCTACACCTTC. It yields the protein CASSINRGQTGYTF.

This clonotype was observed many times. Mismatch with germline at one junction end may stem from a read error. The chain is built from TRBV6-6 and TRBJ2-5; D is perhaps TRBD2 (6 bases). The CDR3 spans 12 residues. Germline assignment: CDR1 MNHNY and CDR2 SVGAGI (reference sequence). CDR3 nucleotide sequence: TGTGCCAGCAGTTCTCCGGGAGAGGCCCAGTACTTC. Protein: CASSSPGEAQYF.

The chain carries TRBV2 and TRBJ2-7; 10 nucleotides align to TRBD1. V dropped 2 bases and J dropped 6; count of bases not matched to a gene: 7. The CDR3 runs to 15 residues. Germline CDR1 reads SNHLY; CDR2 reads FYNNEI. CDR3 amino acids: CASSESGTGAREQYF. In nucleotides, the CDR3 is TGTGCCAGCAGTGAATCCGGGACAGGGGCCCGCGAGCAGTACTTC.

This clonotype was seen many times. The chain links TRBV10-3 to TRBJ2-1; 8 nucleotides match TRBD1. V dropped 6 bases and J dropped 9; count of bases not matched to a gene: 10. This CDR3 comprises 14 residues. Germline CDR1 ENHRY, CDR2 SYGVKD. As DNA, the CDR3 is TGTGCCATCAGCTTGGACAGGGCCTCCGGTGAGCAGTTCTTC. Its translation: CAISLDRASGEQFF.

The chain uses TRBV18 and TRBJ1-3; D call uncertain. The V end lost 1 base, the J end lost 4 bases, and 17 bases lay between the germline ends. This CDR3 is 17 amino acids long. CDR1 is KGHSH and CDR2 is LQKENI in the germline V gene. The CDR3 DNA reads TGTGCCAGCTCACCACGGAAGCCGGGCTCTGTCGGAAACACCATATATTTT. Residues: CASSPRKPGSVGNTIYF.

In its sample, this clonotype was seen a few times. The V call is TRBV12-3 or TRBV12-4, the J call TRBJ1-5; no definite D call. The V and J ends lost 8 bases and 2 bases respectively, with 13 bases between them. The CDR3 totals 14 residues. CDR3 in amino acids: CASRYGGGNQPQHF. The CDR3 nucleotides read TGTGCCAGCCGATACGGTGGGGGCAATCAGCCCCAGCATTTT.

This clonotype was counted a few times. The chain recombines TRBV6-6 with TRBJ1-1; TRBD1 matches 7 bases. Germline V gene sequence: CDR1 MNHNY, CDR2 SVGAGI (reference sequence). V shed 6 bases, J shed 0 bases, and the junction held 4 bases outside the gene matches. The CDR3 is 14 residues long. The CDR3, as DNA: TGTGCCAGCAGACCACAGGGGATGAACACTGAAGCTTTCTTT. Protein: CASRPQGMNTEAFF.

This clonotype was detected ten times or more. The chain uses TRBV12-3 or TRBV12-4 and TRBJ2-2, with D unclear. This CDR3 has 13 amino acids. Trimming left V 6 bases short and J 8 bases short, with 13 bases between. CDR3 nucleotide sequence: TGTGCCAGCAGCCCTTATTACTCTGGGGAGCTGTTTTTT. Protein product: CASSPYYSGELFF.

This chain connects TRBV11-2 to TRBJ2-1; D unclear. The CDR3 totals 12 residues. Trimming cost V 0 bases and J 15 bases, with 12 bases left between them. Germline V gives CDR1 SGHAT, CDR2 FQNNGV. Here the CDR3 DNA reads TGTGCCAGCAGCTTAGACGGTACGACAAGGTTCTTC. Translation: CASSLDGTTRFF.

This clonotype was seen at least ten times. The CDR3 protein is CASSSFREGRTEAFF. The CDR3 nucleotides are TGTGCCAGCAGCTCGTTCAGGGAGGGAAGGACTGAAGCTTTCTTT. The rearrangement links TRBV11-2 to TRBJ1-1, with TRBD1 as a possible D gene (5 bases). The CDR3 extends over 15 amino acids. The germline gives CDR1 SGHAT, CDR2 FQNNGV. The germline V and J ends were trimmed by 4 bases and 5 bases, with 17 bases remaining between them.

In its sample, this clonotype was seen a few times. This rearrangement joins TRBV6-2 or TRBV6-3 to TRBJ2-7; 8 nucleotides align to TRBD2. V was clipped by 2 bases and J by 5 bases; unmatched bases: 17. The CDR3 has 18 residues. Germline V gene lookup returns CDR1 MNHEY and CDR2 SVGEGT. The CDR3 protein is CASSYLQPSLLAGNEQYV. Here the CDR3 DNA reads TGTGCCAGCAGTTACCTGCAACCGTCGCTCCTAGCGGGTAACGAGCAGTACGTC.

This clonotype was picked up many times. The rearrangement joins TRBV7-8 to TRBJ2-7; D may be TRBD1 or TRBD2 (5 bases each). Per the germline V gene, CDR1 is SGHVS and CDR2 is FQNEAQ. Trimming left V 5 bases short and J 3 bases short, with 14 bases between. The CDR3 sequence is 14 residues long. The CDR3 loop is CASSPRGAGYEQYV. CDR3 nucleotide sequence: TGTGCCAGCAGCCCTCGGGGCGCCGGCTACGAGCAGTACGTC.

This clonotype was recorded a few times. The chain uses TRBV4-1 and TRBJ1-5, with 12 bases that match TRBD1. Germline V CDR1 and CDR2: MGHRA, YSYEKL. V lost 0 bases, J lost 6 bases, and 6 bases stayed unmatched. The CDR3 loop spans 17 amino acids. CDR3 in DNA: TGCGCCAGCAGCCAAGAAGGGACAGGGGGCTTTGGTCAGCCCCAGCATTTT. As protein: CASSQEGTGGFGQPQHF.

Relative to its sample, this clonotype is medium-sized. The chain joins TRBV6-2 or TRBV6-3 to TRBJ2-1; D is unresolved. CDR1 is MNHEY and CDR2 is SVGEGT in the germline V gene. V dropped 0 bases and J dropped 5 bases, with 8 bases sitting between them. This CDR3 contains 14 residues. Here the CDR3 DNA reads TGTGCCAGCAGTTACTCGAGAGCCAACAATGAGCAGTTCTTC. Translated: CASSYSRANNEQFF.

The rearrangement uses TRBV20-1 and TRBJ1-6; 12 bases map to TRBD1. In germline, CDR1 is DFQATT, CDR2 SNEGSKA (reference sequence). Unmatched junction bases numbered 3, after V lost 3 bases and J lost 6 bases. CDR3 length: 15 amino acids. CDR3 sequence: CSASPGQGANSPLHF. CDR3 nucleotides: TGCAGTGCTAGCCCGGGACAGGGGGCTAATTCACCCCTCCACTTT.

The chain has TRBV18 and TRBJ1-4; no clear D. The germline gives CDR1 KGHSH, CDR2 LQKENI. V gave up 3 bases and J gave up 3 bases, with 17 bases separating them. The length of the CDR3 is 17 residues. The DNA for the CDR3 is TGTGCCAGCTCACCCCCGCTGTACCCTTCACCTAATGAAAAACTGTTTTTT. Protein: CASSPPLYPSPNEKLFF.

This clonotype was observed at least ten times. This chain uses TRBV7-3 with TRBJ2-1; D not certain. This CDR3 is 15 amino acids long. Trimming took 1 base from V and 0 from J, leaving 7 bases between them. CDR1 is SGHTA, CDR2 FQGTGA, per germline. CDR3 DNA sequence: TGTGCCAGCAGCTTAAAGACTGACTCCTACAATGAGCAGTTCTTC. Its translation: CASSLKTDSYNEQFF. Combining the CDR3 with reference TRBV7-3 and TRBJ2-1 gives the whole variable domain GAGVSQTPSNKVTEKGKYVELRCDPISGHTALYWYRQSLGQGPEFLIYFQGTGAADDSGLPNDRFFAVRPEGSVSTLKIQRTERGDSAVYLCASSLKTDSYNEQFFGPGTRLTVL.

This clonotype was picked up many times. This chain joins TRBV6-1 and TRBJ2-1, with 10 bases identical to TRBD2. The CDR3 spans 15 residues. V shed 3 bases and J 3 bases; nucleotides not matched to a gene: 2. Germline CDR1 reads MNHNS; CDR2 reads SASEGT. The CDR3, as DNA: TGTGCCAGCAGTGAGGTAGCGGGGGGCTACAATGAGCAGTTCTTC. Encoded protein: CASSEVAGGYNEQFF.

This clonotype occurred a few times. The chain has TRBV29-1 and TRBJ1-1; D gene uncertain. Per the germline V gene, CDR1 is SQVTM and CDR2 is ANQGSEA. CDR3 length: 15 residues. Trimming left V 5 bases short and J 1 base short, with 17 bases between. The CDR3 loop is CSVSGVRLTNTEAFF. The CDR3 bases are TGCAGCGTTTCTGGGGTCCGATTAACGAACACTGAAGCTTTCTTT.

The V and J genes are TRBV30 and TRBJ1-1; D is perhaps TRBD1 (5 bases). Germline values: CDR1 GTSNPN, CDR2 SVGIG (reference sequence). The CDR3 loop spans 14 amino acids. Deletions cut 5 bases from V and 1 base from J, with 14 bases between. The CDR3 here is CAWRGQGANTEAFF. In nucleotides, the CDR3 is TGTGCCTGGCGCGGCCAGGGAGCGAACACTGAAGCTTTCTTT.